This TCR beta chain was profiled in a study of cytomegalovirus exposure and HLA in healthy donors. The CDR3 runs to 13 residues. Germline assignment: CDR1 MGHDK and CDR2 SYGVNS. V lost 5 bases, J lost 4 bases, and 11 bases lay in between. With 60 Vbeta and 13 Jbeta primers, the PCR was carried out. Clones were read by immunoSEQ multiplex PCR, and TCRdb kept only the in-frame ones, dropping some. The profile shows about 70,000 clones, roughly 71% of them singletons. The V and J genes are TRBV25-1 and TRBJ1-2; D call uncertain. The TCR originated in a woman aged 55-69 years in good health and CMV-seropositive. Sequences were obtained from PBMCs. CDR3 sequence (DNA): TGTGCCAGCAGTATTTCAGGAGGCTATGGCTACACCTTC. This translates into CASSISGGYGYTF.